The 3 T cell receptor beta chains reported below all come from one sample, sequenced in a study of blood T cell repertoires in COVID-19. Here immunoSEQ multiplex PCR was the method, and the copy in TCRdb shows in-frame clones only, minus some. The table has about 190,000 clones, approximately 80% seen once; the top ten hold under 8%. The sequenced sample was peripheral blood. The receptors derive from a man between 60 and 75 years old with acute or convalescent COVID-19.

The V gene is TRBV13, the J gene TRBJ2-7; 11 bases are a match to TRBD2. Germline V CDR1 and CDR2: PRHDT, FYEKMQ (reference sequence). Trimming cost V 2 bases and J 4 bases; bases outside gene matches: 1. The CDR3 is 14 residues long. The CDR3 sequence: CASSLLAGGYEQYF. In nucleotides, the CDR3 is TGTGCCAGCAGCTTACTAGCGGGGGGTTACGAGCAGTACTTC.

CDR3 sequence (DNA): TGTGCCAGCAGTGGACAGTTAAATCAGCCCCAGCATTTT. It codes for CASSGQLNQPQHF. V usage is TRBV12-3 or TRBV12-4 and J usage is TRBJ1-5; possible D gene TRBD1, 6 bases. Deletions cut 5 bases from V and 4 bases from J, with 9 bases between. CDR3 length: 13 residues.

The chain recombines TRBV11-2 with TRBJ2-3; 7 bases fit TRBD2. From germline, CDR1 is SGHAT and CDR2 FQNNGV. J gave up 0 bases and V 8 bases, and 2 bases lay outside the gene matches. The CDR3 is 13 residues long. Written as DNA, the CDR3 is TGTGCCAGCGTCGGGGGGAGCACAGATACGCAGTATTTT. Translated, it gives CASVGGSTDTQYF. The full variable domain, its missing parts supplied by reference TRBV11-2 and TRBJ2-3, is EAGVAQSPRYKIIEKRQSVAFWCNPISGHATLYWYQQILGQGPKLLIQFQNNGVVDDSQLPKDRFSAERLKGVDSTLKIQPAKLEDSAVYLCASVGGSTDTQYFGPGTRLTVL.